A selection of T cell receptor beta chains follows, all from one sample in a study of blood T cell repertoires in COVID-19. The table came from immunoSEQ multiplex PCR; TCRdb's copy has only in-frame clones and leaves some out. The sample lists about 82,000 clones, around 83% occurring once. What was sequenced was peripheral blood. These receptors were obtained from a woman aged 55 to 70 with acute or convalescent COVID-19. The CDR3 runs from the conserved cysteine through the conserved F or W. D genes are given only for firm matches. Size tells how often a clone was seen (once, few, many) or the class of an expanded clone, and some rows leave it out.

j_call | v_call | clone_size | d_call | cdr3_nt | cdr3_aa
TRBJ1-2 | TRBV19 | . | TRBD1 | TGTGCCAGTAGTCCCCTTCCAGGACAGGGCCACTATGGCTACACCTTC | CASSPLPGQGHYGYTF
TRBJ1-3 | TRBV11-3 | few | . | TGTGCCAGCAGCTCGAAGCGTCCCTTCTCGACTGGAAACACCATATATTTT | CASSSKRPFSTGNTIYF
TRBJ2-7 | TRBV7-6 | . | TRBD1 | TGTGCCAGCAGCTCGGAGGGGACAGGGCTGGGCGAGCAGTACTTC | CASSSEGTGLGEQYF
TRBJ1-1 | TRBV10-3 | . | TRBD1 | TGTGCCATCAGGGAAACAGGGGGCTTGACTGAAGCTTTCTTT | CAIRETGGLTEAFF
TRBJ2-5 | TRBV19 | . | . | TGTGCCAGTAGGTCGACAGGCCAAGAGACCCAGTACTTC | CASRSTGQETQYF
TRBJ2-6 | TRBV4-2 | few | TRBD1 | TGTGCCAGCAGCCAAGAAGGGACAGGGGCCTCTCATATCTCTGGGGCCAACGTCCTGACTTTC | CASSQEGTGASHISGANVLTF
TRBJ1-2 | TRBV4-1 | . | . | TGCGCCAGCAGCCAAGAACAACAGGGTGAAACCTTC | CASSQEQQGETF
TRBJ2-5 | TRBV28 | . | TRBD1 | TGTGCCAGCAGTTCCCCATTACGGGACAGGGGTCAGGAAGAGACCCAGTACTTC | CASSSPLRDRGQEETQYF
TRBJ2-4 | TRBV28 | . | TRBD1 | TGTGCCAGCAGTTTAAAGGGGGCGGTGGAGAGAAACATTCAGTACTTC | CASSLKGAVERNIQYF
TRBJ1-1 | TRBV7-2 | . | TRBD1 | TGTGCCAGCAGCGATACAGGGGGGACTGAAGCTTTCTTT | CASSDTGGTEAFF
TRBJ1-2 | TRBV7-8 | . | . | TGTGCCAGCAGCTTTGAACAGTACGGCTACACCTTC | CASSFEQYGYTF
TRBJ1-6 | TRBV11-2 | . | TRBD1 | TGTGCCAGCAGCCCGGACAGGGAAAATTCACCCCTCCACTTT | CASSPDRENSPLHF
TRBJ2-3 | TRBV3-1/TRBV3-2 | . | TRBD1 | TGTGCCAGCAGCCAAGAAGGGCCAGGGGGAACAGATACGCAGTATTTT | CASSQEGPGGTDTQYF
TRBJ1-2 | TRBV4-3 | few | . | TGCGCCAGCAGCCAGCTAAACTATGGCTACACCTTC | CASSQLNYGYTF
TRBJ2-1 | TRBV6-2/TRBV6-3 | . | . | TGTGCCAGCAGTTTAGGTTTGGCAGGTTCTCATGAGCAGTTCTTC | CASSLGLAGSHEQFF
TRBJ1-2 | TRBV27 | few | TRBD1 | TGTGCCAGCAGTTTGTCCGGGACAGATACTAACTATGGCTACACCTTC | CASSLSGTDTNYGYTF
TRBJ1-1 | TRBV5-1 | . | . | TGCGCCAGCAGCTTGGAGCAGGTAACTGAAGCTTTCTTT | CASSLEQVTEAFF
TRBJ2-7 | TRBV7-2 | . | . | TGTGCCAGCAGCTTAAGTCAGGGGATAACCGAGCAGTACTTC | CASSLSQGITEQYF
TRBJ2-1 | TRBV19 | . | TRBD2 | TGTGCCAGTAGTATACCCACCCGGCCTAGCGGGTACAATGAGCAGTTCTTC | CASSIPTRPSGYNEQFF
TRBJ2-3 | TRBV5-1 | . | TRBD1 | TGCGCCAGCAGCTCGGACAGGGATGATACGCAGTATTTT | CASSSDRDDTQYF
TRBJ1-4 | TRBV7-2 | . | . | TGTGCCAGCAGCTTAGTTCCGGGTTTGGGTGAAAAACTGTTTTTT | CASSLVPGLGEKLFF
TRBJ1-2 | TRBV19 | . | . | TGTGCCAGTAGTATTCGGCAGGGAGGTGGCTACACCTTC | CASSIRQGGGYTF
TRBJ2-7 | TRBV7-2 | . | . | TGTGCCAGCAGCTACTTAGTAACCCACGAGCAGTACTTC | CASSYLVTHEQYF
TRBJ2-7 | TRBV7-9 | . | TRBD1 | TGTGCCAGCAGAAAACTAGAAGGACAGGGGGCGTGGAACGAGCAGTACTTC | CASRKLEGQGAWNEQYF
TRBJ2-3 | TRBV6-5 | . | . | TGTGCCAGCACACCGCAGGGGGGAGATACGCAGTATTTT | CASTPQGGDTQYF
TRBJ2-1 | TRBV5-4 | . | TRBD2 | TGTGCCAGCAGCCTGACTAGCGGGAACAATGAGCAGTTCTTC | CASSLTSGNNEQFF